This TCR beta chain was identified in a study of T cells after yellow fever vaccination. TCRdb recomputed calls from the 5' RACE reads with MiXCR, one row per CDR3 protein. The data contain under 400,000 distinct CDR3 sequences, under 14% of them seen just once; the ten biggest clones take up roughly 18%. The V gene's germline CDR1 is SGHAT and CDR2 FQDESV (reference sequence). The V and J ends lost 0 bases and 2 bases respectively, with 20 bases between them. CDR3 size: 19 residues. This clonotype was counted ten times or more. Specimen: PBMCs, collected on the day of the first yellow fever vaccination. The chain is built from TRBV11-1 and TRBJ2-1; maybe TRBD1 (6 bases). The sequence was obtained from a man aged 18 to 35 who received the YFV17D yellow fever vaccine. CDR3 sequence (DNA): TGTGCCAGCAGCTTAGCGATGGGGAATTTCCAGGGGCCCTACAATGAGCAGTTCTTC. The encoded protein is CASSLAMGNFQGPYNEQFF.